These 9 T cell receptor beta chains share one sample of origin, sequenced in a study of spatial heterogeneity in lung cancer. Time point meaning: sample taken at primary tumor resection. Whole RNA, which was extracted from tumor, nontumor lung tissue or frozen PBMC, was sequenced without any cell sorting. TCRdb reprocessed the 5' RACE reads via MiXCR and lists one record per CDR3 protein. The sample lists roughly 39,000 distinct CDR3 sequences; approximately 6.5% were seen once. Sequences were derived from PBMCs, sampled at surgery. The receptors stem from a female donor with early-stage non-small cell lung cancer.

The sample holds many counts of this clonotype. J is TRBJ2-5 and V is TRBV27; 7 bases are shared with TRBD2. CDR3 length equals 10 residues. CDR1 and CDR2 (germline): MNHEY, SMNVEV (reference sequence). CDR3 coding DNA: TGTGCGTGGGGGGGGGAGACCCAGTACTTC. This gives the protein CAWGGETQYF.

This clonotype appeared many times. The V and J genes are TRBV27 and TRBJ1-4, with D possibly being TRBD1 (5 bases). Germline-derived CDR1 and CDR2 are MNHEY and SMNVEV (reference sequence). V shed 5 bases and J shed 1 base, with 17 bases lying between them. The CDR3 has 17 residues. The CDR3 region is CASSRLSKGRTNEKLFF. CDR3 bases: TGTGCCAGCAGTCGATTATCCAAGGGGAGAACTAATGAAAAACTGTTTTTT.

At least ten counts were recorded for this clonotype. V gene TRBV12-3 or TRBV12-4 combines with J gene TRBJ2-5; the D gene is possibly TRBD2 (5 bases). This CDR3 comprises 13 residues. Deletions cut 7 bases from V and 7 bases from J, with 16 bases between. CDR3 loop: CASTPRGIGTQYF. CDR3 DNA: TGTGCCAGCACCCCCCGGGGTATTGGGACCCAGTACTTC.

This chain links TRBV9 with TRBJ2-5; TRBD2 matches at 10 bases. The CDR3 is made up of 18 amino acids. The V gene's germline CDR1 is SGDLS and CDR2 YYNGEE. The V segment lost 0 bases and the J segment 1 base; nucleotides outside the gene matches: 9. As DNA, the CDR3 is TGTGCCAGCAGCGTAGGTGCTAGCGGGGGACTCCCCCAAGAGACCCAGTACTTC. Its translation: CASSVGASGGLPQETQYF.

In its sample, this clonotype was seen many times. The chain uses TRBV7-9 and TRBJ1-4; 8 bases map to TRBD1. V lost 4 bases and J lost 5; bases outside the gene matches: 3. Germline V gene data show CDR1 as SEHNR and CDR2 as FQNEAQ (reference sequence). The CDR3 has 14 residues. For the CDR3, the DNA is TGTGCCAGCAGCTCAGGGGGCCTCAATGAAAAACTGTTTTTT. Protein: CASSSGGLNEKLFF.

This clonotype occurred a few times. The V gene is TRBV20-1, the J gene TRBJ1-1; TRBD1 agrees at 7 bases. Germline values: CDR1 DFQATT, CDR2 SNEGSKA (reference sequence). J lost 4 bases, V lost 1 base, and 6 bases had no gene match. The CDR3 has 14 amino acids. CDR3 protein: CSARGPGTATEAFF. CDR3 in DNA: TGCAGTGCTAGAGGCCCCGGGACAGCCACTGAAGCTTTCTTT.

V gene TRBV6-5 combines with J gene TRBJ2-7; no clear D gene. Germline V CDR1 and CDR2: MNHEY, SVGAGI. The CDR3 length is 17 residues. The ends were cut back, 0 bases at V and 0 bases at J, with 15 bases in the middle. CDR3 protein: CASSYSGRPIPSYEQYF. Written as DNA, the CDR3 is TGTGCCAGCAGTTACTCCGGACGGCCGATCCCCTCCTACGAGCAGTACTTC.

This clonotype was seen repeatedly, ten times or more. This rearrangement joins TRBV27 to TRBJ2-1, with D perhaps TRBD1 or TRBD2 (5 bases each). Germline V gene data show CDR1 as MNHEY and CDR2 as SMNVEV (reference sequence). Trimming shortened V by 7 bases and J by 1 base, and 26 bases separated the two germline ends. The CDR3 loop spans 19 amino acids. In DNA, the CDR3 is TGTGCCAGCATCGGGGACGGTTTGTCAAGTGTTGGATCCTACAATGAGCAGTTCTTC. This codes for CASIGDGLSSVGSYNEQFF.

The table lists this clonotype with many counts. This chain joins TRBV7-8 and TRBJ1-5; D not certain. The CDR3 covers 13 residues. CDR1 is SGHVS, CDR2 FQNEAQ, per germline. V was pared by 3 bases and J by 5 bases, with 8 bases between. Here the CDR3 DNA reads TGTGCCAGCAGCTTCAGGACCTATCAGCCCCAGCATTTT. Translation gives CASSFRTYQPQHF.